This T cell receptor beta chain originates from a study of shared clonotypes between healthy human individuals. Study at large: Every donor yielded three CD4 naive, three CD4 memory, two CD8 naive and one CD8 memory plate. Findings of the study overall: Approximately 4.6% of naive CD4 clonotypes were common to a handful of donors.

Replicate PCRs run on sorted subsets employed approximately 200 ng DNA, 30,000 to 35,000 T cell genomes. The data were produced by immunoSEQ multiplex PCR, yet TCRdb's version contains in-frame clones alone and is incomplete. The table lists around 600,000 clones, roughly 98% of them singletons, with less than 0.35% in the top ten. About this clone itself: As yet, its antigen is unknown.

Trimming removed 5 bases at V and 5 bases at J, with 10 bases between. Per germline, CDR1 PRHDT and CDR2 FYEKMQ (reference sequence). The CDR3 totals 12 residues. Terminally differentiated effector memory CD45RA+ cells were excluded from the naive CD8 cells, which were CD45RO-negative and positively selected for CCR7. V and J are TRBV13 and TRBJ2-7; D assignment may be TRBD1 or TRBD2 (5 bases each). The TCR comes from a man aged 25 to 40 in good health. The sequenced material came from naive CD8+ T cells sorted from blood. The CDR3 DNA sequence: TGTGCCAGCAGCCGGGACGTCAACGAGCAGTACTTC. Amino acid sequence: CASSRDVNEQYF.